This T cell receptor beta chain was retrieved from a study of T cell repertoires in cytomegalovirus infection. For the study at large: Evidence of both CMV infection and a matching HLA type came from public TCR beta signatures.

The sample holds many counts of this clonotype. The antigen is not known. One entry per CDR3 protein, called by TCRdb with MiXCR from the reads. The data hold around 140,000 distinct CDR3 sequences, with 6.5% observed a single time. CDR3 size: 16 residues. CDR1 is SGHTA, CDR2 FQGNSA, per germline. The ends lost 4 bases at V and 2 bases at J; junction bases unmatched: 4. Study results and limitations: Identification of carriers of CMV plus the relevant HLA was achieved through cumulative public TCR beta family frequency. Ex vivo, HLA-C-restricted CMV-specific TCR beta clonotypes prevailed over the rest of the response.

The source of this sequence is a human donor in good health (CMV status not recorded). Some clones in this sample may be carry-over from other donors' samples. Material for sequencing was PBMCs. The chain employs TRBV7-2 and TRBJ2-5, with TRBD2 identical over 13 bases. The CDR3 loop reads CASSSRTSGGQETQYF. CDR3 DNA sequence: TGTGCCAGCAGCTCAAGGACTAGCGGGGGTCAAGAGACCCAGTACTTC.